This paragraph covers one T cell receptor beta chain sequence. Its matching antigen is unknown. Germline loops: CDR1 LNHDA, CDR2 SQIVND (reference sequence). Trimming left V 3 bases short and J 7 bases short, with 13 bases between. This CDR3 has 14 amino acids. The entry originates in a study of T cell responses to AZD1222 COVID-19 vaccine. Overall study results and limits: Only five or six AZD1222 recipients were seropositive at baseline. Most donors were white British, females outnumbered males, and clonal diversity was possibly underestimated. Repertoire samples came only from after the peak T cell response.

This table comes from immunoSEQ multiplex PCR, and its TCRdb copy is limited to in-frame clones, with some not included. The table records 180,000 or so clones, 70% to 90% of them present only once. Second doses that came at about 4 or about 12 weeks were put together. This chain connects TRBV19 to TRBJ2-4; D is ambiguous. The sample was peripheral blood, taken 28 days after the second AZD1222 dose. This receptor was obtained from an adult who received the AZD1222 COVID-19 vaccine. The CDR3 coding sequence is TGTGCCAGTAGTATGAGGAAGGATGGGAACATTCAGTACTTC. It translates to CASSMRKDGNIQYF.